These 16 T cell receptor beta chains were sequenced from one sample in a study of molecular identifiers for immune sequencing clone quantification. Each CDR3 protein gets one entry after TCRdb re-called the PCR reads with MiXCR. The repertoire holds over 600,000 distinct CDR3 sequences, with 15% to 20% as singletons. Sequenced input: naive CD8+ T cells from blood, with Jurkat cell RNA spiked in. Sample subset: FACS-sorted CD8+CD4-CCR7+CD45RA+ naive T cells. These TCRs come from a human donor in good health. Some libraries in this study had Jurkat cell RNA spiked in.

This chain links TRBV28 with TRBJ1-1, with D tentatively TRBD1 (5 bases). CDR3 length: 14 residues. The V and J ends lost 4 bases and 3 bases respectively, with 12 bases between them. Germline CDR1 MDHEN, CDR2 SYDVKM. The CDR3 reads CASSSPREYTEAFF. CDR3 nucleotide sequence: TGTGCCAGCAGTTCCCCCAGGGAGTACACTGAAGCTTTCTTT.

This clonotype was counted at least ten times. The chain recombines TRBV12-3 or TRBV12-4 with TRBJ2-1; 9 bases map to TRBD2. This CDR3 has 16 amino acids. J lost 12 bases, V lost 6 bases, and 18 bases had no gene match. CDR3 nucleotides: TGTGCCAGCAGCCTAACGGCGGTAGCGGGAGCAGGAGGGCAGTTCTTC. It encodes CASSLTAVAGAGGQFF.

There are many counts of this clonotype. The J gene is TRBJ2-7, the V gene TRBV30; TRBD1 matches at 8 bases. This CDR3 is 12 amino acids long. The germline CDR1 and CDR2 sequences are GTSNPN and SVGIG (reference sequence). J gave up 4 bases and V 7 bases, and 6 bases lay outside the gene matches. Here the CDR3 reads CALGQGVYEQYF. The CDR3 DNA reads TGTGCCTTAGGACAGGGAGTTTACGAGCAGTACTTC.

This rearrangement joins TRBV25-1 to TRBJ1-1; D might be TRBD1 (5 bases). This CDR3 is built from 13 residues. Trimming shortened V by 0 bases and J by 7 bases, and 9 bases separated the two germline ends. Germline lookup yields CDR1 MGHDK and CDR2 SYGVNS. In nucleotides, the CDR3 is TGTGCCAGCAGTGAATATTTTCAGGGTGAAGCTTTCTTT. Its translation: CASSEYFQGEAFF.

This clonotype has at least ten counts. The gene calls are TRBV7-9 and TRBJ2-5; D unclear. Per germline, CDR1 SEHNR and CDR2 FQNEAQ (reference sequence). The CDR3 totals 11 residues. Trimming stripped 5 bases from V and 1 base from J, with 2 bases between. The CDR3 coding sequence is TGTGCCAGCAGCATCCAAGAGACCCAGTACTTC. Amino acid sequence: CASSIQETQYF.

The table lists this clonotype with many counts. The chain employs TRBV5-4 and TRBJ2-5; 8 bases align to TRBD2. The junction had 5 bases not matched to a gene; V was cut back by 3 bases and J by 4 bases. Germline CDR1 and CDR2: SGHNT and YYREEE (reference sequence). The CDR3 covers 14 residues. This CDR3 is CASSSGLDAETQYF. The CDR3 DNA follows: TGTGCCAGCAGCTCGGGACTAGATGCAGAGACCCAGTACTTC. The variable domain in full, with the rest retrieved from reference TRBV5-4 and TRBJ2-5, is ETGVTQSPTHLIKTRGQQVTLRCSSQSGHNTVSWYQQALGQGPQFIFQYYREEENGRGNFPPRFSGLQFPNYSSELNVNALELDDSALYLCASSSGLDAETQYFGPGTRLLVL.

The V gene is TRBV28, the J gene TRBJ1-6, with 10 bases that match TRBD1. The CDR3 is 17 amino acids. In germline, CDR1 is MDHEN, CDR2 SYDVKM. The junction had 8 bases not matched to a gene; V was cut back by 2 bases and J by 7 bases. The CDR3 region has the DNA TGTGCCAGCAGTTTAGCCCGCATGACAGGGGGCAATTCACCCCTCCACTTT. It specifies CASSLARMTGGNSPLHF. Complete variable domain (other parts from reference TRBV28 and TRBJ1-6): DVKVTQSSRYLVKRTGEKVFLECVQDMDHENMFWYRQDPGLGLRLIYFSYDVKMKEKGDIPEGYSVSREKKERFSLILESASTNQTSMYLCASSLARMTGGNSPLHFGNGTRLTVT.

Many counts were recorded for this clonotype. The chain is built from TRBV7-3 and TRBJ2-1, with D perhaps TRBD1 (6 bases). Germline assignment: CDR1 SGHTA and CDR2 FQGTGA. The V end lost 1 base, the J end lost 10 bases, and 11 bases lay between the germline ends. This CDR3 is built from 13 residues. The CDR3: CASSLNSGTEQFF. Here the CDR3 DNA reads TGTGCCAGCAGCTTAAATTCCGGGACAGAGCAGTTCTTC.

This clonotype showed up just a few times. CDR3 residues: CASSLAIHNAHEQYF. CDR3 DNA sequence: TGTGCCAGCAGCTTAGCGATACACAATGCTCACGAGCAGTACTTC. This chain links TRBV7-9 with TRBJ2-7; D gene unclear. The CDR3 runs 15 residues. Trimming left V 0 bases short and J 5 bases short, with 14 bases between. CDR1 and CDR2 (germline): SEHNR, FQNEAQ (reference sequence).

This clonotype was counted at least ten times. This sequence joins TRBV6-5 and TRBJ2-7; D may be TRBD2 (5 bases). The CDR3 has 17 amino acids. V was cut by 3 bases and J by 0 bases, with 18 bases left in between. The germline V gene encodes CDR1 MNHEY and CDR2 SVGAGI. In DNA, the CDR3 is TGTGCCAGCAGTTATTACGCCCAACCCGGGAACTCCTACGAGCAGTACTTC. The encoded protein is CASSYYAQPGNSYEQYF.

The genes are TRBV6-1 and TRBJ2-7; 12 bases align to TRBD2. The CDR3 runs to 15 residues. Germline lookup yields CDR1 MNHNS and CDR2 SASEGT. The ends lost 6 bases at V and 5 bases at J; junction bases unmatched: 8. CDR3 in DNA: TGTGCCAGCAGAGCTCTAGCGGGGGGGCGGGACGAGCAGTACTTC. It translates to CASRALAGGRDEQYF.

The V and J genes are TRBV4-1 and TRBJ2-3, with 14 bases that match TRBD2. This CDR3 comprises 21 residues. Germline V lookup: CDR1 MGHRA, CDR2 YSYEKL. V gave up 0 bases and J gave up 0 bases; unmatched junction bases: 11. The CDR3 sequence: CASSQDPPGLAGDVSTDTQYF. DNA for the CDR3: TGCGCCAGCAGCCAAGATCCGCCGGGACTAGCGGGAGATGTGAGCACAGATACGCAGTATTTT.

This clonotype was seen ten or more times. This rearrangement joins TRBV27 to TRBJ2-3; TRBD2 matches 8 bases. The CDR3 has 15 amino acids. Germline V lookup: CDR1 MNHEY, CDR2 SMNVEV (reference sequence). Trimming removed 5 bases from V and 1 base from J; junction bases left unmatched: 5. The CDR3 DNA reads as TGTGCCAGCAGTCTCAAGCGGGGGCGCACAGATACGCAGTATTTT. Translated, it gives CASSLKRGRTDTQYF.

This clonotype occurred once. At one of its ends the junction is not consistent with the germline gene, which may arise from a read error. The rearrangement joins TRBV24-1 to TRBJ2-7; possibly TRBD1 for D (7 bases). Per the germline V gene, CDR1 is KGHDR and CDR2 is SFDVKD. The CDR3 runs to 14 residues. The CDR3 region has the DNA TGTGCCACCACCGGCGGGACAGTCTCCTACGAGCAGCACTTC. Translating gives CATTGGTVSYEQHF.

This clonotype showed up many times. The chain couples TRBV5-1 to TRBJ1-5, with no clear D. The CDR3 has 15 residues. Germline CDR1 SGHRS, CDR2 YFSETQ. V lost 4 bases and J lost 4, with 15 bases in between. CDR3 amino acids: CASSELGHENQPQHF. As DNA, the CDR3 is TGCGCCAGCAGCGAGTTGGGCCATGAAAATCAGCCCCAGCATTTT.

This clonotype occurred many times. The CDR3 is CASSQSSTGFNGANVLTF. DNA for the CDR3: TGCGCCAGCAGCCAGTCTTCGACAGGGTTTAATGGGGCCAACGTCCTGACTTTC. V gene TRBV4-3 combines with J gene TRBJ2-6, with 7 bases fitting TRBD1. The CDR3 has 18 amino acids. Germline CDR1 reads LGHNA; CDR2 reads YSLEER. V trimming: 3 bases; J trimming: 3 bases; junction bases outside the gene matches: 11.